Below are 6 T cell receptor beta chains sequenced from a single sample in a study of T cells and copy number aberrations in small-cell lung cancer. The method was immunoSEQ multiplex PCR; TCRdb's version includes in-frame clones alone and lacks a portion of them. The sample carries roughly 7,600 clones, roughly four fifths recorded once. The source material was normal tissue next to the tumor. The receptors here all came from a woman between 50 and 59 years old with small cell lung cancer.

The genes are TRBV7-9 and TRBJ2-1, with D perhaps TRBD1 (6 bases). The V end was cut by 5 bases, the J end by 2 bases, with 13 bases between. Germline loops: CDR1 SEHNR, CDR2 FQNEAQ (reference sequence). This CDR3 comprises 15 residues. The CDR3 loop is CASSPRDKPYNEQFF. CDR3 nucleotides: TGTGCCAGCAGCCCCCGGGACAAACCCTACAATGAGCAGTTCTTC.

The CDR3 DNA reads TGTGCCAGCAGCTCGGACAGCTACAATCAGCCCCAGCATTTT. It codes for CASSSDSYNQPQHF. The chain carries TRBV11-2 and TRBJ1-5, with D possibly being TRBD1 (6 bases). V dropped 4 bases and J dropped 3 bases, with 10 bases sitting between them. The CDR3 consists of 14 residues. Germline V gene data show CDR1 as SGHAT and CDR2 as FQNNGV.

This clone was detected only once. The rearrangement links TRBV15 to TRBJ1-4; maybe TRBD1 (5 bases). This CDR3 comprises 15 residues. V shed 0 bases and J shed 7 bases, with 12 bases lying between them. Germline assignment: CDR1 LNHNV and CDR2 YYDKDF (reference sequence). CDR3 sequence (DNA): TGTGCCACCAGCAGAGATTCCAGGGAGATTGAAAAACTGTTTTTT. This codes for CATSRDSREIEKLFF.

CDR3 region: CARSLLGGGGYTF. DNA of the CDR3: TGTGCCAGAAGCTTGCTGGGTGGTGGTGGCTACACCTTC. This chain joins TRBV5-3 and TRBJ1-2; no definite D call. TRBV5-3 is assigned to the ORF class and has an uncertain function. Trimming removed 1 base from V and 7 bases from J, with 11 bases in between. The CDR3 spans 13 residues.

The rearrangement links TRBV29-1 to TRBJ1-2; maybe TRBD1 (6 bases). Germline V gene lookup returns CDR1 SQVTM and CDR2 ANQGSEA. The CDR3 has 13 amino acids. Trimming stripped 6 bases from V and 6 bases from J, with 17 bases between. The CDR3 DNA reads TGCAGCGTCCTTCAACAGGGTTTCGATGGCTACACCTTC. Protein sequence: CSVLQQGFDGYTF.

This CDR3 is CASGQGGAGSMNTEAFF. The CDR3 DNA reads TGCGCCAGCGGCCAGGGGGGCGCTGGGTCAATGAACACTGAAGCTTTCTTT. The chain is built from TRBV5-1 and TRBJ1-1; 7 bases agree with TRBD1. V dropped 7 bases and J dropped 0; count of bases not matched to a gene: 15. The CDR3 sequence is 17 residues long. Germline CDR1 is SGHRS and CDR2 is YFSETQ.